This TCR beta chain is from a study of beta chain features in type 1 diabetes (dated by TCRdb to between 2017 and 2018). Notes on the research overall: No differences in mean age, gender distribution, total cell number or subset yield were found between patients and healthy donors. A total of 107,917,701 sorted cells were examined across all samples, and the number of cells per subset was strongly correlated with RNA yield. Regulatory and stem cell-like memory subsets were isolated from only 8 patients and roughly eight healthy donors, whereas naive and central memory subsets came from all 30 or so donors. In the study, TCRB repertoires of sorted circulating CD4+ T cell subsets from recently diagnosed type 1 diabetes patients were compared with those of matched healthy donors. Findings and caveats that apply to the study as a whole: Naive, central memory and regulatory TCRB repertoires appeared more similar among patients than among healthy donors. At VDJ recombination sites, type 1 diabetes patients had fewer insertions and more deleted nucleotides, which implies abnormalities in thymic rearrangement. Type 1 diabetes patients showed a moderate but significant shortening of TCRB CDR3 length in all four CD4+ subsets. HLA sub-analyses involved small numbers of individuals, so any influence of HLA type on TCRB rearrangement remained unresolved. Because cDNA was sequenced instead of genomic DNA, highly expressing activated cells could be over-represented, though the groups showed no difference in activation or CD3 levels. PCR might favor shorter templates, but patient and control samples were amplified and corrected together, so any skew would affect both groups equally.

Each donor gave one peripheral blood draw, around 0.12 L on average, collected into heparinised tubes. A BD FACSAria II was used to sort naive, central memory, regulatory and stem cell-like memory CD4+ T cells with a panel that included CD45RO, CCR7, CD25, CD127, CD95 and CD27. A purity above 98% was achieved for all sorted populations. PBMCs were separated immediately by Lymphoprep density gradient centrifugation and were stained directly, without being cultured. So that batch effects would be minimized, each experiment stained and sorted samples in pairs, pairing one healthy donor with one patient. CDR1 is given as KGHSH and CDR2 as LQKENI, both from the germline V gene. There are 14 amino acids in the CDR3, from cysteine to phenylalanine inclusive. The sequence is cut down to CDR3 DNA, 42 bases in frame from base 1. V trim: 2 bases; J trim: 5 bases; unmatched bases: 5. This clone was seen a few times. Its specific antigen is unknown. No much larger clone is present one base from it, and per-base qualities are unavailable.

The entire isolated RNA was reverse transcribed using the High Capacity cDNA Reverse Transcription Kit, and thus expressed TCRB transcripts were sequenced. Deep immunoSEQ sequencing was performed on naive, central memory and regulatory T cell samples, with an average of about 3.6 million total reads per sample. Sorted cells were lysed in RLT buffer and RNA was extracted with DNase-treated RNeasy Micro or Mini kits, depending on cell number. Each cell subset was processed separately to prevent cross-contamination, with patient and healthy donor samples processed together. The immunoSEQ multiplex PCR was used to amplify TCRB sequences from cDNA, generating 87-bp fragments that spanned the CDR3 region. The amplicons were sequenced using the Illumina HiSeq platform. In the paper's pipeline: Synthetic template baselines were used to correct PCR bias computationally, reads within Hamming distance 2 were collapsed, and singletons that could not be merged were discarded. By aligning reads against IMGT, V, D and J genes, CDR3 length, and insertions or deletions at six rearrangement sites were assigned. Clonotype counts were normalized to sorted cell number within each subset before computing true diversity and Gini coefficients with the tcR R package. The overlap coefficient, calculated on TCRB nucleotide sequences, was used to quantify repertoire sharing. As a proxy for the pre-selection repertoire, out-of-frame TCRB sequences from naive cells were analyzed. TCRdb holds this immuneACCESS table with in-frame rearrangements only. Some clones are missing; in checked studies, unresolved V genes explain under half, and the rest has no known cause. V and J calls plus clone size are reproduced from that table; the DNA served to infer D and trimming. The sample has 330,000 or so clones on record, about 19% of them singletons. Of the sample, 0.035% to 0.05% falls within the top ten clones.

Rearrangement joined TRBV18 to TRBJ2-5, with 7 central nucleotides matching TRBD1. Sequencing was carried out using naive CD4+ T cells from blood. Read against the paper, the sample's cell subset or site label means: true naive CD4+ T cells. This TCR came from a woman between 18 and 29 years old in good health. The sequence in DNA is TGTGCCAGCTCACCAATAACAGGGGATGAGACCCAGTACTTC. Its translation is CASSPITGDETQYF.